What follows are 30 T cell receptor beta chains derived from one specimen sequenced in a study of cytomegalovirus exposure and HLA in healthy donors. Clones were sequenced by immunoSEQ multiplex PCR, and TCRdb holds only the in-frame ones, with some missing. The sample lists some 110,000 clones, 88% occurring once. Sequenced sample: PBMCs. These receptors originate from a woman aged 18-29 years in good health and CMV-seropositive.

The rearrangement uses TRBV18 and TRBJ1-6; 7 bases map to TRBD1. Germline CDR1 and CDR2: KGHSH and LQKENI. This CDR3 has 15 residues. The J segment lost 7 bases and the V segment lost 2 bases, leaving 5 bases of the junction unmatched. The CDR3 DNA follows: TGTGCCAGCTCACCATCCTTACAGGGGAATTCACCCCTCCACTTT. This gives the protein CASSPSLQGNSPLHF.

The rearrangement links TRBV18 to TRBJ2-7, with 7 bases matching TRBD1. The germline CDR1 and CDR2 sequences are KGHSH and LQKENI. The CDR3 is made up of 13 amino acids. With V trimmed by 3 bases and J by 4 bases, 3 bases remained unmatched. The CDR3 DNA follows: TGTGCCAGCTCACCCGGGACAGCATACGAGCAGTACTTC. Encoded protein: CASSPGTAYEQYF.

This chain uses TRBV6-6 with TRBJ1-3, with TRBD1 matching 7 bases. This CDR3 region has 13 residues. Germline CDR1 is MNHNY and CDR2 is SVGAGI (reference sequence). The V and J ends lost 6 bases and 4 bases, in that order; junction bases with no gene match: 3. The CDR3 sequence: CASRGQRGNTIYF. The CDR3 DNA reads TGTGCCAGCAGGGGACAGAGAGGAAACACCATATATTTT.

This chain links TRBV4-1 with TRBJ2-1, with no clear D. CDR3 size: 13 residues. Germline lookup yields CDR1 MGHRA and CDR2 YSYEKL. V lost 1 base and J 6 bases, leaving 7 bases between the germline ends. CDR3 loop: CASSQAFGNEQFF. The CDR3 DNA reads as TGCGCCAGCAGCCAAGCTTTCGGCAATGAGCAGTTCTTC.

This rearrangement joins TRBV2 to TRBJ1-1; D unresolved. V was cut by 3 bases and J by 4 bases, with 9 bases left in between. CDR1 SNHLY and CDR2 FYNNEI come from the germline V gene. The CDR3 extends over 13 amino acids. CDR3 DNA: TGTGCCAGCAGTGAGTTTATCGGCACTGAAGCTTTCTTT. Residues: CASSEFIGTEAFF.

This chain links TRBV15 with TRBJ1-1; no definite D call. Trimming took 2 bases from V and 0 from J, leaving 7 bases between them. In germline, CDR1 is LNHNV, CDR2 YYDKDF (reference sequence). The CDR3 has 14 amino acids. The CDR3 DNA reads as TGTGCCACCAGCAGATCCCGGGTGAACACTGAAGCTTTCTTT. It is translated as CATSRSRVNTEAFF.

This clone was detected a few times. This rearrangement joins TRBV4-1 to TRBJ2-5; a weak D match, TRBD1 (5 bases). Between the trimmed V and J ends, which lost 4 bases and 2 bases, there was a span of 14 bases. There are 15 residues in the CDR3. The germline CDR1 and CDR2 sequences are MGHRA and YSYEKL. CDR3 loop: CASSLGWTRQETQYF. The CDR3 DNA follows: TGCGCCAGCAGCCTCGGCTGGACAAGGCAAGAGACCCAGTACTTC.

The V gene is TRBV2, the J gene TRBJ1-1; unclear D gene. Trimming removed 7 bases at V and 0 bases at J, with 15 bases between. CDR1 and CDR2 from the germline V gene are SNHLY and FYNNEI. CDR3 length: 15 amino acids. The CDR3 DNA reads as TGTGCCAGCAATATCCGGGGATGGGTGAACACTGAAGCTTTCTTT. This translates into CASNIRGWVNTEAFF.

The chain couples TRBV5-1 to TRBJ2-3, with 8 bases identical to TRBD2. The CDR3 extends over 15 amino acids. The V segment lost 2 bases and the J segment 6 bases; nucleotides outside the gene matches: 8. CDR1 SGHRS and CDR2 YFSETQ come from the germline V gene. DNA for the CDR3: TGCGCCAGCAGCTTCCGGGGACTAGTAACGGATACGCAGTATTTT. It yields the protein CASSFRGLVTDTQYF.

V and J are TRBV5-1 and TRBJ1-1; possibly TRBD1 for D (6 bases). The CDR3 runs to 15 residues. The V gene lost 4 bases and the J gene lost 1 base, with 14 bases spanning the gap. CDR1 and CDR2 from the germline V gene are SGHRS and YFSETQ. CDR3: CASSARQVRNTEAFF. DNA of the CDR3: TGCGCCAGCAGCGCACGACAGGTACGGAACACTGAAGCTTTCTTT.

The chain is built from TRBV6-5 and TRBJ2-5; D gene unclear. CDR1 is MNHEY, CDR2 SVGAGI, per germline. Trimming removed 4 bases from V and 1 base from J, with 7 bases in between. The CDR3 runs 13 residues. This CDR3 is CASSSPGQETQYF. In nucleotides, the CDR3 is TGTGCCAGCAGTTCACCGGGCCAAGAGACCCAGTACTTC.

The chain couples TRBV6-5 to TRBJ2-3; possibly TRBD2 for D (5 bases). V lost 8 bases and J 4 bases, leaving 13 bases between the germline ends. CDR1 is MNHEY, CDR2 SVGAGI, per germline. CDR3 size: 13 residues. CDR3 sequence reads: CASRAGGPDTQYF. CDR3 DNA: TGTGCCAGCCGGGCAGGAGGTCCAGATACGCAGTATTTT.

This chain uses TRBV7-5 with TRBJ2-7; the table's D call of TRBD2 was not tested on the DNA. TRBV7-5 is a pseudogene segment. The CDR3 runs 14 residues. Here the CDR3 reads CARSPRIPTYEQYF. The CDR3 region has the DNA TGTGCCAGAAGCCCGCGCATACCTACCTACGAGCAGTACTTC.

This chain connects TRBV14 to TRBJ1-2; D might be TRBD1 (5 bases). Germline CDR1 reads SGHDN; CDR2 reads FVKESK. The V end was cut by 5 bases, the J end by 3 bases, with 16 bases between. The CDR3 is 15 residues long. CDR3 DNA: TGTGCCAGCAGCAAGAGACAGCCAGGTGACTATGGCTACACCTTC. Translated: CASSKRQPGDYGYTF. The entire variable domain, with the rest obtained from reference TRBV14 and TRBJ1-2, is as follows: EAGVTQFPSHSVIEKGQTVTLRCDPISGHDNLYWYRRVMGKEIKFLLHFVKESKQDESGMPNNRFLAERTGGTYSTLKVQPAELEDSGVYFCASSKRQPGDYGYTFGSGTRLTVV.

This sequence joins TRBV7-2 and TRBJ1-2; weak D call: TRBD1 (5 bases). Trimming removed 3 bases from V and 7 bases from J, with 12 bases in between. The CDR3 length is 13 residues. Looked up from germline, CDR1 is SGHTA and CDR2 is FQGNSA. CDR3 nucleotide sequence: TGTGCCAGCAGCTTCAGGGACTTCGGTGGCTACACCTTC. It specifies CASSFRDFGGYTF.

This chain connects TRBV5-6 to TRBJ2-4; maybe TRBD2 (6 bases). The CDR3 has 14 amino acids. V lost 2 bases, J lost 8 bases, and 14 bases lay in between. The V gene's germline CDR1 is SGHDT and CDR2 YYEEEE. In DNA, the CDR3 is TGTGCCAGCAGCTTATGGGGAGGAATAGACATTCAGTACTTC. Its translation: CASSLWGGIDIQYF.

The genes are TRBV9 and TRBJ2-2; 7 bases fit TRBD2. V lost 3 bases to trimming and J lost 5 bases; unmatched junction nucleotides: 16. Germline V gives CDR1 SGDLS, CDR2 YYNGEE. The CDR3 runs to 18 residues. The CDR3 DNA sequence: TGTGCCAGCAGCGCTTCCCGGGGGGAACCCTCCTATACCGGGGAGCTGTTTTTT. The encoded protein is CASSASRGEPSYTGELFF.

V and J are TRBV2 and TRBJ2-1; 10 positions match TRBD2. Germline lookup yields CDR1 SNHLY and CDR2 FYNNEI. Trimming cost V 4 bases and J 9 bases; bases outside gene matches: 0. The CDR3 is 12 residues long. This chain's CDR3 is CASSGLAGEQFF. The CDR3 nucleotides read TGTGCCAGCAGTGGACTAGCGGGTGAGCAGTTCTTC.

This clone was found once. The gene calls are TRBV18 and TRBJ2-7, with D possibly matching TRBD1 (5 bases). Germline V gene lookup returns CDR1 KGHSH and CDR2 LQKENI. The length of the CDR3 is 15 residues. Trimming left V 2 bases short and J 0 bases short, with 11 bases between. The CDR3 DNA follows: TGTGCCAGCTCACCAGGGCAGGGTTCCTCCTACGAGCAGTACGTC. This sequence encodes CASSPGQGSSYEQYV.

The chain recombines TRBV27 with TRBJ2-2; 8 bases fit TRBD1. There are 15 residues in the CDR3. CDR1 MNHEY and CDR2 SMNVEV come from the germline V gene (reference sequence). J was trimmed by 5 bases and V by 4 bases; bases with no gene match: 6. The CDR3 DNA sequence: TGTGCCAGCAGTTACGCAGGGGGCGTTACCGGGGAGCTGTTTTTT. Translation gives CASSYAGGVTGELFF.

Written as DNA, the CDR3 is TGTGCCACCACCCCCCTCGCAGGGGGACGCACTGAAGCTTTCTTT. Encoded protein: CATTPLAGGRTEAFF. The chain couples TRBV6-5 to TRBJ1-1; TRBD1 agrees at 7 bases. Germline trimming cut 10 bases from V and 4 bases from J; bases unmatched to any gene: 15. Per germline, CDR1 MNHEY and CDR2 SVGAGI. This CDR3 has 15 residues.

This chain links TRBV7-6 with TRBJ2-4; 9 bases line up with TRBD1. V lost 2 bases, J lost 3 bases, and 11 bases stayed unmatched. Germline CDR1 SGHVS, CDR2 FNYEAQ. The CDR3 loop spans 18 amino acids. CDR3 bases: TGTGCCAGCAGCTTAACGTTAACGGGACAGGGACTCAAAAACATTCAGTACTTC. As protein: CASSLTLTGQGLKNIQYF.

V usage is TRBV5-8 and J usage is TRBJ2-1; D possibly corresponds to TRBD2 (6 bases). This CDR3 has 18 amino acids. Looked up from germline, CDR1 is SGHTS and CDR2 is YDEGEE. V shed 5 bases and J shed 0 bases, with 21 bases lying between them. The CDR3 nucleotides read TGTGCCAGCAGGAAGGAGCCCGGTGCGGGGAGCTCCTACAATGAGCAGTTCTTC. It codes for CASRKEPGAGSSYNEQFF.

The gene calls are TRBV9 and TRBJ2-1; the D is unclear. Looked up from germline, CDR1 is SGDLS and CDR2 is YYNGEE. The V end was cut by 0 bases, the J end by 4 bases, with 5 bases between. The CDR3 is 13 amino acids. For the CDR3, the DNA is TGTGCCAGCAGCGTAGCTCTATACAATGAGCAGTTCTTC. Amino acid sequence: CASSVALYNEQFF.

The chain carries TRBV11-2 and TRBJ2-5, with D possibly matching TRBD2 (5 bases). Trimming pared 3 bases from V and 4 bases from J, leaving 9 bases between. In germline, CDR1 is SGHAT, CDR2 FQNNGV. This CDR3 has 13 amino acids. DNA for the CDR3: TGTGCCAGCAGCTTCGGGGAGATAGAGACCCAGTACTTC. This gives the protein CASSFGEIETQYF.

CDR3 sequence (DNA): TGCGCCAGCAGTGATTCCCAGGTACTGAACACTGAAGCTTTCTTT. Translated, it gives CASSDSQVLNTEAFF. The chain links TRBV10-1 to TRBJ1-1; D unresolved. Germline V CDR1 and CDR2: WNHNN, SYGVQD (reference sequence). V was cut by 3 bases and J by 0 bases, with 11 bases left in between. The CDR3 is 15 residues long.

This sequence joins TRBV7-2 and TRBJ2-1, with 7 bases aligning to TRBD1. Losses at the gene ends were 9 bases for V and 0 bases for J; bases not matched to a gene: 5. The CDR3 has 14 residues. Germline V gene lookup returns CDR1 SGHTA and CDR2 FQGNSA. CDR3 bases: TGTGCCAGTAAGGGACAGAGCTCCTACAATGAGCAGTTCTTC. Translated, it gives CASKGQSSYNEQFF.

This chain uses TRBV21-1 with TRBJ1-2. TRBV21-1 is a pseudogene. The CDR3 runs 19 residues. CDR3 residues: CASIPDEGWALVSEGGYTF. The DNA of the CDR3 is TGTGCCAGCATCCCGGACGAAGGGTGGGCACTCGTTTCAGAGGGTGGCTACACCTTC.

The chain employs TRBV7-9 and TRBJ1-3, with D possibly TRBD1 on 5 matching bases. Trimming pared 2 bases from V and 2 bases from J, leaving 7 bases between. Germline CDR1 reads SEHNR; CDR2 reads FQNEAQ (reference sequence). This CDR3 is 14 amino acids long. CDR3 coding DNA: TGTGCCAGCAGCTTACCAGGGACTGGAAACACCATATATTTT. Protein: CASSLPGTGNTIYF.

CDR3: CASSYGRVAYNEQFF. CDR3 coding DNA: TGTGCCAGCAGTTACGGTCGGGTTGCCTACAATGAGCAGTTCTTC. This chain joins TRBV6-5 and TRBJ2-1, with D uncertain. V was pared by 2 bases and J by 2 bases, with 10 bases between. Germline V gene data show CDR1 as MNHEY and CDR2 as SVGAGI. This CDR3 is built from 15 residues.